This T cell receptor (beta chain) was found in a study of response to subunit inactivated influenza vaccine. With regard to this clonotype: The antigen remains undetermined.

V trimming: 11 bases; J trimming: 3 bases; junction bases outside the gene matches: 5. This CDR3 is built from 13 residues. The germline CDR1 and CDR2 sequences are MNHEY and SMNVEV (reference sequence). In TCRdb, the RT-PCR reads were re-called with MiXCR into one record per CDR3 protein. Of 530,000 or so distinct CDR3 sequences in the sample, roughly 27% were seen once. General study points: After each seasonal influenza vaccination, few new T cells are recruited, the authors suggested.

The chain carries TRBV27 and TRBJ2-1, with 9 bases lining up with TRBD1. This sample comprised CD4+ T cells sorted from PBMCs, obtained approximately 5 days after vaccination. This receptor was taken from a man between 50 and 59 years old who received an inactivated influenza vaccine. This CDR3 is CACPGQGYNEQFF. The CDR3 DNA is TGTGCCTGTCCGGGACAGGGCTACAATGAGCAGTTCTTC.